What follows describes a single TCR beta chain. With V trimmed by 0 bases and J by 3 bases, 8 bases remained unmatched. The CDR3 is 19 amino acids. Germline V CDR1 and CDR2: SGHTA, FQGNSA. This record comes from a study of beta chain features in type 1 diabetes. Since all of the isolated RNA was reverse transcribed, expressed TCRB transcripts were what got sequenced. Assay used: immunoSEQ multiplex PCR; TCRdb lists only in-frame clones, some missing. The table records 300,000 to 450,000 clones, over 10% of them present only once. Sample: naive CD4+ T cells from blood. This receptor was taken from a man aged 18 to 29 in good health. The chain has TRBV7-2 and TRBJ2-2; TRBD2 matches 12 bases. CDR3 nucleotide sequence: TGTGCCAGCAGCTTAGCGCGGCTAGCGGGAGGGCGGTACACCGGGGAGCTGTTTTTT. This gives the protein CASSLARLAGGRYTGELFF. Based on the CDR3 plus reference TRBV7-2 and TRBJ2-2, the full variable domain is GAGVSQSPSNKVTEKGKDVELRCDPISGHTALYWYRQSLGQGLEFLIYFQGNSAPDKSGLPSDRFSAERTGGSVSTLTIQRTQQEDSAVYLCASSLARLAGGRYTGELFFGEGSRLTVL.